This passage covers 27 T cell receptor beta chains from one sample sequenced in a study of blood T cell repertoires in COVID-19. Measured with immunoSEQ multiplex PCR; TCRdb has only the in-frame clones, and not every one. The profile shows about 170,000 clones, about four fifths of them singletons. The material sequenced was peripheral blood. All receptors come from a woman of 80 years or more with COVID-19, enrolled during active disease.

This chain connects TRBV10-2 to TRBJ1-1; maybe TRBD1 (5 bases). The V end lost 4 bases, the J end lost 4 bases, and 13 bases lay between the germline ends. The CDR3 runs 14 residues. Per the germline V gene, CDR1 is WSHSY and CDR2 is SAAADI. The DNA for the CDR3 is TGCGCCAGCAGTGGGGAGCGGGGGGTCACTGAAGCTTTCTTT. Encoded protein: CASSGERGVTEAFF.

The gene calls are TRBV27 and TRBJ2-6; a weak D match, TRBD1 (5 bases). Trimming took off 5 bases at V and 2 bases at J, with 10 bases between the two ends. This CDR3 spans 15 amino acids. The germline CDR1 and CDR2 sequences are MNHEY and SMNVEV (reference sequence). CDR3 protein: CASSLQGAGANVLTF. In nucleotides, the CDR3 is TGTGCCAGCAGTCTCCAGGGCGCTGGGGCCAACGTCCTGACTTTC.

CDR3 in DNA: TGCGCCAGCAGCTTGATCCCAGGGGCAAGCAATCAGCCCCAGCATTTT. It specifies CASSLIPGASNQPQHF. The J gene is TRBJ1-5, the V gene TRBV5-1; possible D gene TRBD1, 6 bases. The CDR3 totals 16 residues. V was shortened by 1 base and J by 1 base, with 12 bases between the two germline ends. The V gene's germline CDR1 is SGHRS and CDR2 YFSETQ. Complete variable domain (other parts from reference TRBV5-1 and TRBJ1-5): KAGVTQTPRYLIKTRGQQVTLSCSPISGHRSVSWYQQTPGQGLQFLFEYFSETQRNKGNFPGRFSGRQFSNSRSEMNVSTLELGDSALYLCASSLIPGASNQPQHFGDGTRLSIL.

The rearrangement joins TRBV27 to TRBJ2-3; D possibly corresponds to TRBD2 (6 bases). The CDR3 consists of 16 residues. Germline CDR1 and CDR2: MNHEY and SMNVEV (reference sequence). Trimming stripped 6 bases from V and 1 base from J, with 17 bases between. The CDR3 DNA follows: TGTGCCAGCAGATTGCGCGGATGGGGGGGCACAGATACGCAGTATTTT. Amino acid sequence: CASRLRGWGGTDTQYF.

J is TRBJ2-7 and V is TRBV29-1; 9 nucleotides line up with TRBD2. Germline V gives CDR1 SQVTM, CDR2 ANQGSEA. V gave up 7 bases and J gave up 4 bases; unmatched junction bases: 11. The CDR3 covers 14 residues. This CDR3 reads CSGGTGLASYEQYF. CDR3 coding DNA: TGCAGCGGGGGGACCGGACTAGCGTCTTACGAGCAGTACTTC.

This clone was detected only once. The rearrangement joins TRBV27 to TRBJ1-4; no clear D. Deletions cut 2 bases from V and 8 bases from J, with 12 bases between. CDR1 MNHEY and CDR2 SMNVEV come from the germline V gene (reference sequence). The CDR3 covers 14 residues. CDR3: CASSLGARAEKLFF. In DNA form, the CDR3 reads TGTGCCAGCAGTTTAGGCGCCAGAGCGGAAAAACTGTTTTTT.

V is TRBV27 and J is TRBJ1-1, with a tentative D call TRBD1 (5 bases). Germline lookup yields CDR1 MNHEY and CDR2 SMNVEV (reference sequence). The length of the CDR3 is 16 residues. Between the trimmed V and J ends, which lost 2 bases and 3 bases, there was a span of 16 bases. Written as DNA, the CDR3 is TGTGCCAGCAGTTTAGCTTCAGGGTTTGGTTACACTGAAGCTTTCTTT. Amino acid sequence: CASSLASGFGYTEAFF.

V is TRBV2 and J is TRBJ1-3; TRBD1 might be the D (5 bases). This CDR3 has 15 residues. V was clipped by 4 bases and J by 3 bases, with 13 bases between them. The germline gives CDR1 SNHLY, CDR2 FYNNEI. The CDR3 spells CASSVTVLLGNTIYF. The CDR3 DNA sequence: TGTGCCAGCAGTGTGACAGTGCTGCTTGGAAACACCATATATTTT.

This rearrangement joins TRBV2 to TRBJ1-6; weak D call: TRBD1 (6 bases). This CDR3 is 14 amino acids long. Looked up from germline, CDR1 is SNHLY and CDR2 is FYNNEI. With 6 bases removed from V and 7 bases from J, the gap between germline ends came to 13 bases. This CDR3 reads CASRLDRSNSPLHF. The CDR3 coding sequence is TGTGCCAGCAGACTCGACAGGTCCAATTCACCCCTCCACTTT.

The V call is TRBV7-9, the J call TRBJ2-7; weak D call: TRBD1 (5 bases). Germline CDR1 is SEHNR and CDR2 is FQNEAQ (reference sequence). There are 15 residues in the CDR3. Trimming removed 0 bases from V and 3 bases from J, with 12 bases in between. The CDR3 DNA reads as TGTGCCAGCAGCTTAGCAACAGGTATCAACTACGAGCAGTACTTC. Residues: CASSLATGINYEQYF.

This chain joins TRBV5-4 and TRBJ1-1; no clear D. The CDR3 contains 12 residues. The V end was cut by 2 bases, the J end by 5 bases, with 7 bases between. CDR1 is SGHNT, CDR2 YYREEE, per germline (reference sequence). The CDR3 loop reads CASSFDSTEAFF. The CDR3 nucleotides are TGTGCCAGCAGCTTCGATAGTACTGAAGCTTTCTTT.

The CDR3 region is CASGSVSGIFSGEQYF. The CDR3 region has the DNA TGCGCCAGCGGGTCGGTTAGCGGGATCTTCTCGGGGGAGCAGTACTTC. The chain has TRBV5-1 and TRBJ2-7; 8 nucleotides match TRBD2. The trim removed 7 bases at V and 7 bases at J, leaving 19 bases unmatched. The length of the CDR3 is 16 residues. From germline, CDR1 is SGHRS and CDR2 YFSETQ.

This clone was seen more than once but under ten times. The chain has TRBV5-4 and TRBJ2-3; D is possibly TRBD2 (5 bases). The CDR3 loop spans 15 amino acids. Germline CDR1 reads SGHNT; CDR2 reads YYREEE (reference sequence). Trimming cost V 4 bases and J 2 bases, with 14 bases left between them. The CDR3, as DNA: TGTGCCAGCAGCCCCCTCAGCGGATCCACAGATACGCAGTATTTT. Translation: CASSPLSGSTDTQYF.

The chain combines TRBV19 with TRBJ2-7, with 8 bases aligning to TRBD1. This CDR3 is built from 13 residues. The V and J ends lost 6 bases and 6 bases, in that order; junction bases with no gene match: 7. Germline assignment: CDR1 LNHDA and CDR2 SQIVND (reference sequence). CDR3 in DNA: TGTGCCAGTAGCGCCGGGACAGGTTCCGAGCAGTACTTC. Encoded protein: CASSAGTGSEQYF.

The chain recombines TRBV29-1 with TRBJ2-5; no clear D gene. This CDR3 spans 12 amino acids. The V end was cut by 2 bases, the J end by 5 bases, with 9 bases between. Germline CDR1 is SQVTM and CDR2 is ANQGSEA. As DNA, the CDR3 is TGCAGCGTTGAACCCAACTCCGAGACCCAGTACTTC. Encoded protein: CSVEPNSETQYF.

The V and J genes are TRBV27 and TRBJ1-6; D not resolved. Per the germline V gene, CDR1 is MNHEY and CDR2 is SMNVEV (reference sequence). CDR3 size: 15 residues. Trimming cost V 4 bases and J 9 bases, with 16 bases left between them. The CDR3: CASSYGRGSVSPLHF. For the CDR3, the DNA is TGTGCCAGCAGTTATGGACGGGGATCGGTTTCACCCCTCCACTTT.

This sequence joins TRBV29-1 and TRBJ2-6; TRBD1 matches 9 bases. The CDR3 has 17 residues. CDR1 SQVTM and CDR2 ANQGSEA come from the germline V gene. Losses at the gene ends were 4 bases for V and 3 bases for J; bases not matched to a gene: 10. The CDR3 loop is CSVGTGGRLNGANVLTF. DNA for the CDR3: TGCAGCGTTGGAACAGGGGGCCGGCTTAATGGGGCCAACGTCCTGACTTTC.

The chain links TRBV18 to TRBJ1-4; no definite D call. V was trimmed by 3 bases and J by 8 bases, leaving 19 bases between them. Germline V gene lookup returns CDR1 KGHSH and CDR2 LQKENI. This CDR3 comprises 16 residues. The CDR3 bases are TGTGCCAGCTCACCTCCTAGGCAGCCACGTTTCGAAAAACTGTTTTTT. As protein: CASSPPRQPRFEKLFF. Filled out from reference TRBV18 and TRBJ1-4, the complete variable domain reads NAGVMQNPRHLVRRRGQEARLRCSPMKGHSHVYWYRQLPEEGLKFMVYLQKENIIDESGMPKERFSAEFPKEGPSILRIQQVVRGDSAAYFCASSPPRQPRFEKLFFGSGTQLSVL.

V usage is TRBV2 and J usage is TRBJ1-2; 10 bases map to TRBD1. This CDR3 has 13 amino acids. Per the germline V gene, CDR1 is SNHLY and CDR2 is FYNNEI. Trimming at V came to 6 bases and at J to 7 bases, leaving 5 bases not matched to a gene. The CDR3 spells CASRKTGGPGYTF. DNA of the CDR3: TGTGCCAGCAGGAAGACAGGGGGCCCTGGCTACACCTTC.

Concerning this clone: Its ends do not fully match the called genes, so a read error is possible. The chain employs TRBV6-9 and TRBJ2-7; 8 bases match TRBD1. Germline loops: CDR1 MNHGY, CDR2 SVAAGI. The CDR3 has 12 residues. The CDR3 DNA sequence: TGTCCAGGGGTCGGACAGGGTTTAGGTGGGGACTTC. Residues: CPGVGQGLGGDF.

V and J are TRBV4-2 and TRBJ1-4; D is possibly TRBD1 (6 bases). V lost 3 bases to trimming and J lost 5 bases, with 16 bases between them. This CDR3 is built from 16 residues. Germline CDR1 is LGHNA and CDR2 is YNFKEQ. CDR3 loop: CASSHPRTERNEKLFF. CDR3 bases: TGTGCCAGCAGCCACCCTAGGACAGAACGAAATGAAAAACTGTTTTTT.

The V call is TRBV5-1, the J call TRBJ2-5; TRBD2 matches at 14 bases. The germline V gene has CDR1 SGHRS and CDR2 YFSETQ. Losses at the gene ends were 2 bases for V and 5 bases for J; bases not matched to a gene: 5. The length of the CDR3 is 16 residues. CDR3 loop: CASSFQGLAGEETQYF. The CDR3 bases are TGCGCCAGCAGCTTTCAGGGACTAGCGGGAGAGGAGACCCAGTACTTC.

This rearrangement joins TRBV7-2 to TRBJ1-3; maybe TRBD1 (5 bases). V was trimmed by 4 bases and J by 3 bases, leaving 19 bases between them. The CDR3 has 17 amino acids. Germline-derived CDR1 and CDR2 are SGHTA and FQGNSA. The CDR3 DNA reads TGTGCCAGCAGCTCCCCTATCGCCAGGGCGAGTGGAAACACCATATATTTT. The encoded protein is CASSSPIARASGNTIYF.

This clone was seen a handful of times. The identical CDR3 is also encoded by other nucleotide sequences in the sample. The J gene is TRBJ2-7, the V gene TRBV9, with 11 nucleotides matching TRBD2. CDR3 length equals 15 residues. From germline, CDR1 is SGDLS and CDR2 YYNGEE. With V trimmed by 0 bases and J by 4 bases, 3 bases remained unmatched. The CDR3: CASSVGLAGSYEQYF. The DNA of the CDR3 is TGTGCCAGCAGCGTAGGACTAGCGGGGAGTTACGAGCAGTACTTC.

The V gene is TRBV12-3 or TRBV12-4, the J gene TRBJ1-1, with 9 bases matching TRBD1. V gave up 6 bases and J gave up 10 bases; unmatched junction bases: 6. The CDR3 is 12 amino acids. The CDR3 protein is CASSPGQGSAFF. CDR3 DNA: TGTGCCAGCAGCCCGGGACAGGGCTCAGCTTTCTTT.

The chain combines TRBV28 with TRBJ1-6; 9 positions agree with TRBD1. CDR1 and CDR2 from the germline V gene are MDHEN and SYDVKM. The CDR3 extends over 15 amino acids. The V gene end was trimmed by 6 bases and the J gene end by 11 bases; junction bases not matched to a gene: 11. Here the CDR3 DNA reads TGTGCCAGCAGACCCTACGACAGGGGGGGGACACCCCTCCACTTT. Translating it yields CASRPYDRGGTPLHF.

The V and J genes are TRBV18 and TRBJ1-2, with 9 bases that match TRBD1. In germline, CDR1 is KGHSH, CDR2 LQKENI. The CDR3 is 16 amino acids. V gave up 3 bases and J gave up 7 bases; unmatched junction bases: 12. The CDR3 DNA is TGTGCCAGCTCACCCCGTCCCGGGACAGGGATACCTGGCTACACCTTC. It is translated as CASSPRPGTGIPGYTF.